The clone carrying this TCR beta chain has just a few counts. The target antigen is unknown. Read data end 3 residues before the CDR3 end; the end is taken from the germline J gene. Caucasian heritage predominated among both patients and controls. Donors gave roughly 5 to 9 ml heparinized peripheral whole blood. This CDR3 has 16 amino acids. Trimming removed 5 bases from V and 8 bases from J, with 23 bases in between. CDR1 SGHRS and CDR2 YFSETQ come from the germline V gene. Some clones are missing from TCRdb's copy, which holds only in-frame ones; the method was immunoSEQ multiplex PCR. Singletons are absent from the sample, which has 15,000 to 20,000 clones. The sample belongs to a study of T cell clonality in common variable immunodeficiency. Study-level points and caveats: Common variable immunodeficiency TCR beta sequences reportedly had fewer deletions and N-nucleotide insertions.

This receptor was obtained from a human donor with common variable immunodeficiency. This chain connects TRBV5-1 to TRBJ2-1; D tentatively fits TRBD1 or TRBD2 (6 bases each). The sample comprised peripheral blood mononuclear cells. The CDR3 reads CASSPLRRGSRDEQFF. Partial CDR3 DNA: TGCGCCAGCAGTCCGTTGAGGAGGGGGTCCAGGGATGAG.